There are a few counts of the clone carrying this TCR beta chain. Its matching antigen is unknown. The data derive from a study of T-cell reconstitution after alpha-beta-depleted transplantation in children. Findings and limits, study-wide: One year post-transplant, T-cell counts and diversity were largely derived from T cells produced anew. Reportedly, roughly two months post-transplant, alpha-beta T cells arose from several hundred expanded graft clones.

The V end was cut by 0 bases, the J end by 5 bases, with 6 bases between. Germline loops: CDR1 DFQATT, CDR2 SNEGSKA (reference sequence). CDR3 length: 12 amino acids. Library preparation (for TCRbeta) was performed with unique molecular identifiers. One entry per CDR3 protein, called by TCRdb with MiXCR from the PCR reads. The sample lists about 980,000 distinct CDR3 sequences, about 29% occurring once. Sequenced material: PBMCs, mostly from graft donor cells, taken 360 days after TCRalphabeta/CD19-depleted stem cell transplant. The origin of this receptor is a boy under two years old who had a stem cell transplant for SCID, so the T cells may come from the graft donor. V gene TRBV20-1 combines with J gene TRBJ2-3, with unresolved D. Here the CDR3 reads CSARDSRDTQYF. CDR3 nucleotide sequence: TGCAGTGCTAGAGATTCGCGAGATACGCAGTATTTT.